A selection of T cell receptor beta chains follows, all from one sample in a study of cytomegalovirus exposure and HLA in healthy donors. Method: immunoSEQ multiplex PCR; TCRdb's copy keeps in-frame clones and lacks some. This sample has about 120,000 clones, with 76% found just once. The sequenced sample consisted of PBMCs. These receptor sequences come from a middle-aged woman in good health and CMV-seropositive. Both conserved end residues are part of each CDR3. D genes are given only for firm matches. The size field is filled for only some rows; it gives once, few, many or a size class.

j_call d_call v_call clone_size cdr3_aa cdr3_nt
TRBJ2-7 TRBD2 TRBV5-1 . CASSPRSGGDEQYF TGCGCCAGCAGCCCAAGAAGCGGGGGGGATGAGCAGTACTTC
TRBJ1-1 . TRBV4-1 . CASSQGGLLNTEAFF TGCGCCAGCAGCCAAGGGGGACTGTTGAACACTGAAGCTTTCTTT
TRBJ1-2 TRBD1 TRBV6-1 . CASSITGAGNYGYTF TGTGCCAGCAGTATAACAGGGGCGGGTAACTATGGCTACACCTTC
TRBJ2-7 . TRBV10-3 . CAISPPTGLSSYEQYF TGTGCCATCAGCCCCCCCACAGGCCTTTCCTCCTACGAGCAGTACTTC
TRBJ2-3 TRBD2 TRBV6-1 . CASTLGGIGTDTQYF TGTGCCAGCACCCTGGGGGGGATCGGCACAGATACGCAGTATTTT
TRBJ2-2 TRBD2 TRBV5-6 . CASSLLAGNTGELFF TGTGCCAGCAGCTTACTAGCGGGAAATACCGGGGAGCTGTTTTTT
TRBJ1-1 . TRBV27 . CASSGGLHTEAFF TGTGCCAGCAGTGGGGGACTACACACTGAAGCTTTCTTT
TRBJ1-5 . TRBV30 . CAWKPGTFSNQPQHF TGTGCCTGGAAACCCGGGACATTTAGCAATCAGCCCCAGCATTTT
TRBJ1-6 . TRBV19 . CASSIGQPLNSPLHF TGTGCCAGTAGTATCGGACAGCCGTTGAATTCACCCCTCCACTTT
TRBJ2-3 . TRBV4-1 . CASSERSATIRTDTQYF TGCGCCAGCAGCGAGCGCTCCGCAACGATACGCACAGATACGCAGTATTTT
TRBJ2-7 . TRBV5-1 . CASTNSGQVRKQYF TGCGCCAGCACCAATAGCGGACAGGTACGCAAGCAGTACTTC
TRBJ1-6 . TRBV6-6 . CASSRLQGLSNSPLHF TGTGCCAGCAGCCGCCTCCAGGGGCTGAGTAATTCACCCCTCCACTTT
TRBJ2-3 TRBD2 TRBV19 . CASSPRTSGLTDTQYF TGTGCCAGTAGTCCGCGGACTAGCGGACTGACAGATACGCAGTATTTT
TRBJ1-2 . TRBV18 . CASSPRASNYGYTF TGTGCCAGCTCACCACGGGCCAGTAACTATGGCTACACCTTC
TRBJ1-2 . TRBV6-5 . CASSSGGGYTF TGTGCCAGCAGTAGCGGGGGAGGCTACACCTTC
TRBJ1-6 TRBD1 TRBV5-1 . CASSLGGTDNSPLHF TGCGCCAGCAGCTTGGGCGGGACAGATAATTCACCCCTCCACTTT
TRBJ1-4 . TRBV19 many CASSIAQTPVVEKLFF TGTGCCAGTAGTATAGCCCAAACTCCGGTTGTTGAAAAACTGTTTTTT
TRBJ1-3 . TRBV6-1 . CASRPTGNTGNTIYF TGTGCCAGCCGACCCACAGGGAATACTGGAAACACCATATATTTT
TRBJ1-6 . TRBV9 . CASSGGEGTPLHF TGTGCCAGCAGCGGGGGGGAGGGGACACCCCTCCACTTT
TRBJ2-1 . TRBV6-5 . CASSYTLVNNEQFF TGTGCCAGCAGCTACACACTAGTAAACAATGAGCAGTTCTTC
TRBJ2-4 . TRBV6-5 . CASSYSSQGKNIQYF TGTGCCAGCAGTTACTCGAGTCAGGGCAAAAACATTCAGTACTTC
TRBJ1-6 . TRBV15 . CATTSGGLMSSYNSPLHF TGTGCCACCACCTCGGGGGGACTTATGAGCTCCTATAATTCACCCCTCCACTTT
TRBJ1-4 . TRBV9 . CASSPTLGRANEKLFF TGTGCCAGCAGCCCGACTTTGGGGAGAGCTAATGAAAAACTGTTTTTT
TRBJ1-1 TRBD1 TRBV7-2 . CASSPGTGKNTEAFF TGTGCCAGCAGCCCCGGGACAGGGAAGAACACTGAAGCTTTCTTT
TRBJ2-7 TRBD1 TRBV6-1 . CASSRQGSEQYF TGTGCCAGCAGTCGACAGGGGAGCGAGCAGTACTTC
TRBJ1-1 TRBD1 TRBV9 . CASSFGQGADTEAFF TGTGCCAGCAGTTTCGGACAGGGCGCGGACACTGAAGCTTTCTTT
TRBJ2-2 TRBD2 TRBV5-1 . CASSFSGSSTGELFF TGCGCCAGCAGCTTTAGCGGGTCCTCCACCGGGGAGCTGTTTTTT
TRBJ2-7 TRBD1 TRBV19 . CASSIEKGDSSYEQYF TGTGCCAGTAGTATTGAAAAAGGGGACAGCTCCTACGAGCAGTACTTC
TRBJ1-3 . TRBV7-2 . CASSFQYSGNTIYF TGTGCCAGCAGCTTTCAGTACTCTGGAAACACCATATATTTT
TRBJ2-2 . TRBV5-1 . CASSFQPLYSTGELFF TGCGCCAGCAGCTTTCAGCCACTATATAGTACCGGGGAGCTGTTTTTT
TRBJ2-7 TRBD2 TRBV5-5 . CASSSYRTSGGAGEQYF TGTGCCAGCAGCTCGTACCGAACTAGCGGGGGGGCTGGAGAGCAGTACTTC
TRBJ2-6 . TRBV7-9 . CASSLGSVGANVLTF TGTGCCAGCAGCCTCGGTTCTGTGGGGGCCAACGTCCTGACTTTC
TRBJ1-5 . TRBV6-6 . CASSREDQPQHF TGTGCCAGCAGTAGGGAGGATCAGCCCCAGCATTTT
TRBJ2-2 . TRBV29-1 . CSFLPSGRNTGELFF TGCAGCTTTCTCCCCTCAGGGCGCAACACCGGGGAGCTGTTTTTT
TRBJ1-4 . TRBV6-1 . CASSEGRTDNEKLFF TGTGCCAGCAGTGAAGGGAGGACGGACAATGAAAAACTGTTTTTT
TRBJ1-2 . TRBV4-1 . CASSQTREKGYTF TGCGCCAGCAGCCAGACTCGAGAGAAGGGCTACACCTTC
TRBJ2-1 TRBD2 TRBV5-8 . CASSRFSGTNYNEQFF TGTGCCAGCAGCCGCTTCTCCGGGACTAACTACAATGAGCAGTTCTTC
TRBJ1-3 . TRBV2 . CASSEEHSEANTIYF TGTGCCAGCAGTGAGGAGCATTCCGAGGCAAACACCATATATTTT
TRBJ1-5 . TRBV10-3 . CATRASNQPQHF TGTGCCACTAGAGCGAGCAATCAGCCCCAGCATTTT
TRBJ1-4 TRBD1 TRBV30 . CAWGTGPKLFF TGTGCCTGGGGGACAGGTCCTAAACTGTTTTTT
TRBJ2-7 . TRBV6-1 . CASSHRDPSADEQYF TGTGCCAGCAGCCACAGGGATCCCTCGGCCGACGAGCAGTACTTC
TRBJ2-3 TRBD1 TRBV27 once CASSARQGRRIDTQYF TGTGCCAGCAGTGCGAGACAGGGCCGGAGAATAGATACGCAGTATTTT
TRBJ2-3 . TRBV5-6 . CASRRDTTVQYF TGTGCCAGCCGCAGGGACACAACAGTGCAGTATTTT
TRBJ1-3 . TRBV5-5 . CASSLDLSSGNTIYF TGTGCCAGCAGCTTGGATCTCTCTTCTGGAAACACCATATATTTT
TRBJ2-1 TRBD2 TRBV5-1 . CASRPGTSDNEQFF TGCGCCAGCCGCCCCGGGACTAGCGACAATGAGCAGTTCTTC
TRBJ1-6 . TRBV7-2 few CASSLAHREDSPLHF TGTGCCAGCAGCTTAGCTCACAGGGAAGATTCACCCCTCCACTTT
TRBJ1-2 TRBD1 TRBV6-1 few CASSEVLQGAGYTF TGTGCCAGCAGTGAAGTCCTACAGGGGGCTGGCTACACCTTC
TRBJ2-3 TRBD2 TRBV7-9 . CASSPGTRDSSTDTQYF TGTGCCAGCAGCCCCGGGACTAGGGATTCTAGCACAGATACGCAGTATTTT
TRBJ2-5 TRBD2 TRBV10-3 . CAISEGLAGGQETQYF TGTGCCATCAGTGAGGGTCTAGCGGGGGGCCAAGAGACCCAGTACTTC
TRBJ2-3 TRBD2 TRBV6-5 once CASSYGVAGGTDTQYF TGTGCCAGCAGTTACGGGGTAGCGGGGGGTACAGATACGCAGTATTTT
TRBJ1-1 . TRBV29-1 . CSVDGGEMNTEAFF TGCAGCGTTGATGGTGGGGAGATGAACACTGAAGCTTTCTTT
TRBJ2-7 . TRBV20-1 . CSASEVREQYF TGCAGTGCTAGTGAGGTCCGCGAGCAGTACTTC